This T cell receptor (beta chain) comes out of a study of lymphopenia after photon versus proton radiotherapy. Study-level points and caveats: Proton therapy kept repertoires fairly stable, unlike photons, which gained effector/memory cells.

Trimming took 5 bases from V and 5 from J, leaving 24 bases between them. Germline lookup yields CDR1 SGHVS and CDR2 FNYEAQ. This CDR3 region has 17 residues. Clones were sequenced by immunoSEQ multiplex PCR, and TCRdb holds only the in-frame ones, with some missing. The sample contains about 50,000 clones, around 82% of which appear only once. A note on this clone: The antigen is unknown.

This receptor was taken from a man over 45 with gastric cancer. Sequenced here: peripheral blood, sampled from a patient treated with photon-based radiotherapy. The rearrangement joins TRBV7-6 to TRBJ1-2; tentative D call: TRBD1 (5 bases). DNA of the CDR3: TGTGCCAGCAGCCCCCGTAGGGGCCTTGGTGATATATATGGCTACACCTTC. It specifies CASSPRRGLGDIYGYTF.